What follows describes a single T cell receptor beta chain. There are 15 residues in the CDR3. CDR1 and CDR2 (germline): KGHSH, LQKENI. V lost 2 bases, J lost 0 bases, and 7 bases lay in between. This sample is drawn from a study of control samples from healthy donors and cancer patients. Sequencing used immunoSEQ multiplex PCR; TCRdb keeps in-frame clones, though not all of them. Counted here are roughly 120,000 clones, about 88% occurring once; the ten biggest clones make up around 2.5%. The chain recombines TRBV18 with TRBJ1-4; D ambiguous. The source material was blood. The sequence was collected from a woman between 65 and 79 years old in good health. The CDR3 region is CASSPSQATNEKLFF. CDR3 nucleotides: TGTGCCAGCTCACCAAGCCAAGCAACTAATGAAAAACTGTTTTTT. The full variable domain, with the rest looked up from reference TRBV18 and TRBJ1-4, is NAGVMQNPRHLVRRRGQEARLRCSPMKGHSHVYWYRQLPEEGLKFMVYLQKENIIDESGMPKERFSAEFPKEGPSILRIQQVVRGDSAAYFCASSPSQATNEKLFFGSGTQLSVL.